A selection of T cell receptor beta chains follows, all from one sample in a study of blood T cell repertoires in COVID-19. Repertoires were generated with immunoSEQ multiplex PCR, while TCRdb's copy carries only in-frame clones and drops some. The sample has roughly 280,000 clones, about 86% seen once. Sequenced material: peripheral blood. Receptor source: a man younger than 40 with active or convalescent COVID-19. The CDR3 runs from the conserved cysteine through the conserved F or W. D genes are given only for firm matches. Some rows have no size entry. The others give once, few or many, or a class for an expanded clone.

CASSSLGGEQFF	TGTGCCAGCAGTTCCCTGGGAGGTGAGCAGTTCTTC	TRBJ2-1	TRBV6-5	NA	NA
CASSEGVAGPRDEQFF	TGCGCCAGCAGTGAAGGGGTAGCGGGGCCTAGGGATGAGCAGTTCTTC	TRBJ2-1	TRBV10-1	TRBD2	NA
CASSLVGQGEAFF	TGTGCCAGCAGCTTAGTGGGGCAGGGTGAAGCTTTCTTT	TRBJ1-1	TRBV11-2	NA	few
CASSERTGGTYNEQFF	TGTGCCAGCAGCGAACGGACAGGGGGAACCTACAATGAGCAGTTCTTC	TRBJ2-1	TRBV5-4	TRBD1	NA
CASSGTGDQPQHF	TGTGCCAGCAGTGGGACAGGCGATCAGCCCCAGCATTTT	TRBJ1-5	TRBV12-3/TRBV12-4	TRBD1	NA
CASSLDSNYGYTF	TGTGCCAGCAGTTTAGACAGTAACTATGGCTACACCTTC	TRBJ1-2	TRBV27	NA	NA
CASSLGLAGASGELFF	TGTGCCAGCAGCTTAGGGCTAGCGGGAGCCTCCGGGGAGCTGTTTTTT	TRBJ2-2	TRBV7-3	TRBD2	few
CASSPTSGDGYTF	TGCGCCAGCAGCCCTACCTCAGGGGATGGCTACACCTTC	TRBJ1-2	TRBV5-1	NA	few
CASMGPGNTIYF	TGTGCCAGCATGGGGCCTGGAAACACCATATATTTT	TRBJ1-3	TRBV27	NA	NA
CASSYLGDRGGGYTF	TGTGCCAGCAGTTACTTAGGGGACAGGGGAGGCGGCTACACCTTC	TRBJ1-2	TRBV6-6	TRBD1	NA
CASSQATGTGEGDTQYF	TGTGCCAGCAGCCAAGCCACCGGGACAGGGGAGGGAGATACGCAGTATTTT	TRBJ2-3	TRBV4-2	TRBD1	NA
CASSLDSRGYEQYF	TGCGCCAGCAGCTTGGACAGCAGGGGTTACGAGCAGTACTTC	TRBJ2-7	TRBV5-1	NA	NA
CASSESGGRQPQHF	TGTGCCAGCAGTGAATCAGGGGGCCGACAGCCCCAGCATTTT	TRBJ1-5	TRBV2	TRBD1	many
CASSLVASYEQYF	TGTGCCAGCAGCTTAGTAGCATCCTACGAGCAGTACTTC	TRBJ2-7	TRBV7-2	NA	NA
CASSDARVNSPLHF	TGTGCCAGTAGTGATGCCAGGGTGAATTCACCCCTCCACTTT	TRBJ1-6	TRBV19	NA	once